This TCR beta chain was obtained from a study of identical twins (dated by TCRdb to 2016 to 2017). As for the study more broadly: TCR alpha and beta repertoires from monozygotic twins, unrelated adults of various ages and cord blood were deep-sequenced to test whether fetal clonotypes persist. Replicate twin experiments were performed at different times using different library preparation protocols to rule out contamination. The study at large found these results: Compared with coincidental sharing between unrelated individuals, out-of-frame TCR alpha sequences shared between twins had an excess of sequences with low generation probability. Zero-insertion analyses could be partly confounded by invariant T cells such as MAIT and iNKT, although diverse VJ usage argued against such confounding for most clonotypes. In monozygotic twins, out-of-frame TCR alpha sharing was systematically underestimated by recombination models, although the models agreed with sharing between unrelated individuals. Because the same donors could not be followed over many years, the conclusions relied on cross-sectional statistical analysis. Abundant cord blood beta clonotypes carried fewer insertions; young adult naive repertoires showed a weaker similar trend, while memory repertoires showed none. The excess sharing between twins in beta out-of-frame sequences was weaker because fewer shared sequences reduced the signal-to-noise ratio.

Every donor in the study was a healthy Caucasian. Three pairs of female monozygotic twins, all aged 18 to 29 years, were included in the twin cohort. Positive isolation kits from Invitrogen were used to isolate CD4+ and CD8+ T cell populations. The germline V gene encodes CDR1 SQVTM and CDR2 ANQGSEA. Taken from cysteine to phenylalanine, the CDR3 has 13 residues. Just the 39-base CDR3 DNA is kept, in frame starting at base 1. After removal of 5 bases from V and 8 bases from J, the junction retains 6 bases not matched to a gene. To prepare the library, 5' RACE was applied. Instrument on record: Illumina HiSeq 2000. Template switching introduced a universal primer binding site; the final cDNA contained a unique molecular identifier, enabling accurate counting of TCR cDNA molecules. Specific primers in the conserved constant-segment region were used to synthesize first-strand cDNA for TCR alpha and beta chains. To control for contamination, each cDNA library was double barcoded with a SMART-Mk sample barcode plus Illumina barcodes. TruSeq adapter sequences, together with Illumina sample barcodes, were added in two successive PCR steps. The TCR alpha and beta cDNA libraries were sequenced on the Illumina HiSeq platform using custom primers. Under the source paper's analysis protocol: Unique molecular identifiers were extracted from raw reads with MiGEC, and CDR3 positions were determined with MiXCR. Recombination models were inferred per individual with the repgenHMM and IGoR tools using an EM algorithm. The analysis of shared clonotypes was done with the tcR package in R, with sharing normalized by the product of cloneset sizes. Out-of-frame nonproductive sequences were analyzed to study raw recombination free of thymic and clonal selection effects. TCRdb trimmed public reads at Q25 via fastp, called clones via MiXCR and kept in-frame beta chains. Rows are unified per CDR3 protein, each entry keeping the most common DNA and genes. The V and J calls and clone size are TCRdb's, not the authors'. This sample gives 450,000 or so distinct CDR3 sequences in total; approximately 15% of them show up just once. The ten largest clones take up about 0.52% of the sample.

This clonotype has a handful of counts. Which antigen it targets is not known. No qualities accompany the bases; no much larger clone lies one base away. The same sample was also used in a study of yellow fever vaccine responses in identical twins. Per the second study: According to the authors, the vaccine-induced T cell response in identical twins seemed to be partly convergent and partly specific to each individual. Focusing on identical twins, the study followed the T cell clones that responded to the vaccine, and did so with precision.

The material sequenced was CD4+ T cells sorted from blood. The chain links TRBV29-1 with TRBJ2-1, with TRBD2 identical over 10 junction bases. The origin of this receptor is a woman aged 18-30 years in good health. Read as DNA, the sequence is TGCAGCGTTAGAGCGGGGGGGCGTTATGAGCAGTTCTTC. The encoded protein is CSVRAGGRYEQFF.